These T cell receptor beta chains were read from a single sample in a study of cytomegalovirus exposure and HLA in healthy donors. TCRdb keeps only in-frame clones here, not all; method: immunoSEQ multiplex PCR. The repertoire holds around 150,000 clones, with 78% as singletons. Source material: PBMCs. These receptors were collected from a male donor in good health and CMV-seronegative. The CDR3 runs from the conserved cysteine through the conserved F or W. The D gene is left open where the match is weak. The size field is filled for only some rows; it gives once, few, many or a size class.

. | . | TRBJ1-6 | TRBV5-6 | TGTGCCAGCAGCTACCCACGGGAGATTAATTCACCCCTCCACTTT | CASSYPREINSPLHF
. | TRBD1 | TRBJ1-1 | TRBV30 | TGTGCCTGGAGGTACCGGGACAGGGGGCGATACACTGAAGCTTTCTTT | CAWRYRDRGRYTEAFF
. | TRBD1 | TRBJ2-7 | TRBV9 | TGTGCCAGCAGCGTTCGGGGACAGGCGGTAAGCTCCTACGAGCAGTACTTC | CASSVRGQAVSSYEQYF
. | . | TRBJ1-1 | TRBV7-9 | TGTGCCAGCAGCCCGACCTCAGGACAGAGCATGAACACTGAAGCTTTCTTT | CASSPTSGQSMNTEAFF
. | TRBD1 | TRBJ2-3 | TRBV5-5 | TGTGCCAGCAGCCCGCTGACAGGGAACGCAGATACGCAGTATTTT | CASSPLTGNADTQYF
. | TRBD2 | TRBJ2-3 | TRBV7-9 | TGTGCCAGCAGCTTATGGACTAGCGGGAGGCCTCTTCCGCAGTATTTT | CASSLWTSGRPLPQYF
. | . | TRBJ2-5 | TRBV5-1 | TGCGCCAGCAGTCTCCAGGAGACCCAGTACTTC | CASSLQETQYF
. | . | TRBJ1-4 | TRBV7-9 | TGTTCCAGCTCCTCAGGGCTTAATGAAAAACTGTTTTTT | CSSSSGLNEKLFF
. | . | TRBJ1-6 | TRBV5-4 | TGTGCCAGCAGCTTGGCCGCTACTCGGTGGAGTAATTCACCCCTCCACTTT | CASSLAATRWSNSPLHF
. | . | TRBJ1-2 | TRBV11-3 | TGTGCCAGCAGCTTAGACCGCAGGGTAAAGGACTATGGCTACACCTTC | CASSLDRRVKDYGYTF
. | . | TRBJ1-5 | TRBV19 | TGTGCCGCAGGGGGCAATCAGCCCCAGCATTTT | CAAGGNQPQHF
. | . | TRBJ1-5 | TRBV10-1 | TGCGCCAGCAGTGAGTCCCGGCAGCCCCAGCATTTT | CASSESRQPQHF
few | TRBD1 | TRBJ2-2 | TRBV5-4 | TGTGCCAGCAGCGGGAAACCGGGACAGGGGGCCGGGGAGCTGTTTTTT | CASSGKPGQGAGELFF
. | TRBD1 | TRBJ2-7 | TRBV27 | TGTGCCAGCAGTTGGGCAGGGGGTTCCTACGAGCAGTACTTC | CASSWAGGSYEQYF
few | TRBD1 | TRBJ1-6 | TRBV5-6 | TGTGCCAGCAGCCCCGGGACAGGGGTTGGTTCACCCCTCCACTTT | CASSPGTGVGSPLHF
. | TRBD2 | TRBJ2-5 | TRBV29-1 | TGCAGCGTTCGTATCCCCCCGACTAGCGGGAAGTACCAAGAGACCCAGTACTTC | CSVRIPPTSGKYQETQYF